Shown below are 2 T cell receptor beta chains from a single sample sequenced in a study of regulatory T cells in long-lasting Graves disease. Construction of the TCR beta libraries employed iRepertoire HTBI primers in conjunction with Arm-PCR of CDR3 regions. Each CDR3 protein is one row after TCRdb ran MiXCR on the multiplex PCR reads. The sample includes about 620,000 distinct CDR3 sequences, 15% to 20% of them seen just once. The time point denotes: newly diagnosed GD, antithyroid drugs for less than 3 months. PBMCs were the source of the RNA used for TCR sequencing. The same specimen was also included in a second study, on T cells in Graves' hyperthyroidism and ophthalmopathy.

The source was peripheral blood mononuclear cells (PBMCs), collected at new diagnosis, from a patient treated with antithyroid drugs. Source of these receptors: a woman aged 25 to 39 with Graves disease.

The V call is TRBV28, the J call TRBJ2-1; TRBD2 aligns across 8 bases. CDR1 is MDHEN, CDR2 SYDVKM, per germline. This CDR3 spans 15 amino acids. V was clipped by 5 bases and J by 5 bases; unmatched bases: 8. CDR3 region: CASSEAGGRDNEQFF. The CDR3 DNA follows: TGTGCCAGCAGTGAGGCGGGAGGCCGGGACAATGAGCAGTTCTTC.

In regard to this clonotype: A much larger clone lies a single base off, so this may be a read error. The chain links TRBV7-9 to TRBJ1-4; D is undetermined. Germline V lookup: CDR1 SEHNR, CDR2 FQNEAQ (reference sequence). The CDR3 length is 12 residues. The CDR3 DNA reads TGTGCCGGCAGCTACCTAGGTGAAAAACTGTTTTTT. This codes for CAGSYLGEKLFF.